This TCR beta chain is from a study of response to subunit inactivated influenza vaccine. Trimming cost V 4 bases and J 4 bases; bases outside gene matches: 4. The CDR3 has 14 residues. Germline loops: CDR1 SGHRS, CDR2 YFSETQ. Via MiXCR, TCRdb re-called the RT-PCR reads, giving one row per CDR3 protein. The sample holds about 570,000 distinct CDR3 sequences, around 11% seen once. A few counts support this clonotype. These records were also assigned to another study, of T cells expressing NK-cell markers. That work states: Beta-chain TCR cDNA was generated via 5'RACE template switching with UMIs. Sequenced donors, eight in total, included seven who were HCMV-seropositive and one who was seronegative. Six or seven donors showed dominant NKG2C+ clonotypes comprising about 1.0-7.0% of their CD8+ T cells.

The source was PBMCs from blood, collected on the day of vaccination. The TCR originated in a man between 45 and 60 years old who received an inactivated influenza vaccine. This chain uses TRBV5-1 with TRBJ1-5; 8 nucleotides line up with TRBD1. CDR3 coding DNA: TGCGCCAGCAGCCCGACAGGGGCTAATCAGCCCCAGCATTTT. Encoded protein: CASSPTGANQPQHF.